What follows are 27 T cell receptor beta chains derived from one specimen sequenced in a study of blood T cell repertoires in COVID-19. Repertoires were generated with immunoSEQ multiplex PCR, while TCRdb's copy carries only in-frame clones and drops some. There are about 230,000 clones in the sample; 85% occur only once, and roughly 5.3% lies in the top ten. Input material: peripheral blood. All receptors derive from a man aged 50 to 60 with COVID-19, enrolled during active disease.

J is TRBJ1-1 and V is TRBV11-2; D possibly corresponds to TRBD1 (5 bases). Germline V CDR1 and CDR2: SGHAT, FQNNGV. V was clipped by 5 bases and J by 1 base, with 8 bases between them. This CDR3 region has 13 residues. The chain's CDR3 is CASSVTGNTEAFF. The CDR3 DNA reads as TGTGCCAGCAGCGTAACAGGGAACACTGAAGCTTTCTTT.

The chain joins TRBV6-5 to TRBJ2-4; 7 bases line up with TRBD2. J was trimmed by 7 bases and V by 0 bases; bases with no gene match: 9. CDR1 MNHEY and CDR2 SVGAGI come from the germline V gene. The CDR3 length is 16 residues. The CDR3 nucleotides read TGTGCCAGCAGTTACTCGAAGGGGCAGGGAGGGAACATTCAGTACTTC. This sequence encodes CASSYSKGQGGNIQYF.

DNA for the CDR3: TGTGCCAGCAGCTTACAGGAATACACCGGGGAGCTGTTTTTT. As protein: CASSLQEYTGELFF. This chain links TRBV13 with TRBJ2-2, with unresolved D. Per germline, CDR1 PRHDT and CDR2 FYEKMQ (reference sequence). The CDR3 covers 14 residues. V lost 2 bases and J lost 3, with 7 bases in between.

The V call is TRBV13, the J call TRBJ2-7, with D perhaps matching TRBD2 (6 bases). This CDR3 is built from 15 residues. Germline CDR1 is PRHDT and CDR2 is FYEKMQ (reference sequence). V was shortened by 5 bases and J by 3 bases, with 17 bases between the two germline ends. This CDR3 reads CASSPRRGGNYEQYF. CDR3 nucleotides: TGTGCCAGCAGCCCGCGGCGGGGCGGTAACTACGAGCAGTACTTC.

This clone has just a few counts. The CDR3 sequence: CASSPRGFRETQYF. In DNA form, the CDR3 reads TGTGCCAGCTCACCGCGCGGCTTCCGGGAGACCCAGTACTTC. The rearrangement links TRBV18 to TRBJ2-5; no reliable D call. CDR1 and CDR2 from the germline V gene are KGHSH and LQKENI. This CDR3 region has 14 residues. The V gene lost 3 bases and the J gene lost 5 bases, with 13 bases spanning the gap.

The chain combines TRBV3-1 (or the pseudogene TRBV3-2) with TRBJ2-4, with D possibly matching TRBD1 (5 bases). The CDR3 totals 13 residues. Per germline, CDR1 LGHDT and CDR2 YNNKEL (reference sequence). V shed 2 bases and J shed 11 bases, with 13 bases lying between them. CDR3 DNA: TGTGCCAGCAGCCAATTAGCTAAAGGGGTTCAGTACTTC. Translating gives CASSQLAKGVQYF.

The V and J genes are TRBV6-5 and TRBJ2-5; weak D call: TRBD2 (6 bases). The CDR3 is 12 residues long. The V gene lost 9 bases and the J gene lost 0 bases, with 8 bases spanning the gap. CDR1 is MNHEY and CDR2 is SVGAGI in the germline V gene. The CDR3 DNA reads TGTGCCAGTCGCGGGGACCAAGAGACCCAGTACTTC. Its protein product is CASRGDQETQYF.

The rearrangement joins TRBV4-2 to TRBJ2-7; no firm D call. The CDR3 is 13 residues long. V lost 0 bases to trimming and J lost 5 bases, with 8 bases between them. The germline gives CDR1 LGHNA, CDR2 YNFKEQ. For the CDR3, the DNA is TGTGCCAGCAGCCAAGAAATATCCCACGAGCAGTACTTC. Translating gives CASSQEISHEQYF.

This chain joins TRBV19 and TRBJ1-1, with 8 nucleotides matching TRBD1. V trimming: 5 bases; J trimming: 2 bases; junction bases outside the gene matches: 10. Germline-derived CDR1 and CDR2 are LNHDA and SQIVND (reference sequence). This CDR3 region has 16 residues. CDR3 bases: TGTGCCAGTAGTTTACCGACAGGGGCAGTTAACACTGAAGCTTTCTTT. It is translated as CASSLPTGAVNTEAFF. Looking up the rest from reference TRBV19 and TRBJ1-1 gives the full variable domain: DGGITQSPKYLFRKEGQNVTLSCEQNLNHDAMYWYRQDPGQGLRLIYYSQIVNDFQKGDIAEGYSVSREKKESFPLTVTSAQKNPTAFYLCASSLPTGAVNTEAFFGQGTRLTVV.

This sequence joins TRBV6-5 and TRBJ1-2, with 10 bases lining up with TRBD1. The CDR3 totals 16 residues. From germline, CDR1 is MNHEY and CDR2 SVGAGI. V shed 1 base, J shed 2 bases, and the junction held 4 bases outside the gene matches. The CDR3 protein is CASSYYEGQGNYGYTF. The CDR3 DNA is TGTGCCAGCAGTTACTACGAGGGACAGGGGAACTATGGCTACACCTTC.

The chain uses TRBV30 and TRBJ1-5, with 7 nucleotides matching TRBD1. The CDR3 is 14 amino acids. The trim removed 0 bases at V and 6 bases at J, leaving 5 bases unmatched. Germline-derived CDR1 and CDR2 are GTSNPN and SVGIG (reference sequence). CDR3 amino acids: CAWSVQGGGQPQHF. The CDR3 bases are TGTGCCTGGAGTGTACAAGGGGGCGGTCAGCCCCAGCATTTT.

CDR3 DNA sequence: TGCGCCAGCAGCCAAACGGACAGAGATTACCTCAAGGTGTACTTC. It specifies CASSQTDRDYLKVYF. The rearrangement uses TRBV4-1 and TRBJ2-7; weak D call: TRBD1 (6 bases). Deletions cut 2 bases from V and 12 bases from J, with 23 bases between. The CDR3 sequence is 15 residues long. The V gene's germline CDR1 is MGHRA and CDR2 YSYEKL.

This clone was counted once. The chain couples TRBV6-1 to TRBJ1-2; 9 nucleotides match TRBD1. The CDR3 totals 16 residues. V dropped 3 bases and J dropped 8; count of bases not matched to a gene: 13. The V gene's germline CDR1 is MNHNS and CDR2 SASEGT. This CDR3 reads CASSDGTGPNSGGYTF. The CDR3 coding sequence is TGTGCCAGCAGTGACGGGACAGGGCCGAATTCGGGGGGCTACACCTTC.

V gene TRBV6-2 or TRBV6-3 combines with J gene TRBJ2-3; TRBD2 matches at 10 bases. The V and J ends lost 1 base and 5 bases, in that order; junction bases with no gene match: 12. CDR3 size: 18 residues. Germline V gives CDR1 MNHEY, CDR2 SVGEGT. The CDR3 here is CASSYYPPSGGDQDTQYF. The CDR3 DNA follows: TGTGCCAGCAGTTACTACCCCCCCAGCGGGGGGGATCAAGATACGCAGTATTTT.

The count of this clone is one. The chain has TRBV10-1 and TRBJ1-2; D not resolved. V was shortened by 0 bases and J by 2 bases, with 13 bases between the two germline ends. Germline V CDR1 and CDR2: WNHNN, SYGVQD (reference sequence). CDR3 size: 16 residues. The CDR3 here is CASSESGRPTNYGYTF. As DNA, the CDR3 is TGCGCCAGCAGTGAGTCGGGCCGCCCCACCAACTATGGCTACACCTTC.

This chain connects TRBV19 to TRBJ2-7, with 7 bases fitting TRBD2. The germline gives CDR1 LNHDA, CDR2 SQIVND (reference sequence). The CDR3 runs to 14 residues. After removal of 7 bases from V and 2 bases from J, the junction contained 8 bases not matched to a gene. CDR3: CASTQRGFPYEQYF. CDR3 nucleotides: TGTGCCAGTACCCAGCGGGGTTTTCCCTACGAGCAGTACTTC.

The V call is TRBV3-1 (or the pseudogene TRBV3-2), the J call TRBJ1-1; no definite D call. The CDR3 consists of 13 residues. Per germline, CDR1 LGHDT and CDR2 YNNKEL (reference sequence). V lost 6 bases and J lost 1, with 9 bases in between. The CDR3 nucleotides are TGTGCCAGCAGGCGCTCTAAGAACACTGAAGCTTTCTTT. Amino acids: CASRRSKNTEAFF.

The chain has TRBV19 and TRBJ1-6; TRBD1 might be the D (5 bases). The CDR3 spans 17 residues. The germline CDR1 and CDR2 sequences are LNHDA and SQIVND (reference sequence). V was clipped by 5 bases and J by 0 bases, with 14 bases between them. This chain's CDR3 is CASSAQYRSSYNSPLHF. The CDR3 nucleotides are TGTGCCAGTAGTGCCCAGTACAGGAGCTCCTATAATTCACCCCTCCACTTT.

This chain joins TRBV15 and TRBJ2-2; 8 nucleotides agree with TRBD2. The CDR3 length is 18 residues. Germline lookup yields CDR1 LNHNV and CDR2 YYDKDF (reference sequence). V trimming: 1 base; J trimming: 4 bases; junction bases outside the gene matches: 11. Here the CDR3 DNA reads TGTGCCACCAGCAGAGGTGCGGGGGGCCCTCGTAGCACCGGGGAGCTGTTTTTT. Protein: CATSRGAGGPRSTGELFF.

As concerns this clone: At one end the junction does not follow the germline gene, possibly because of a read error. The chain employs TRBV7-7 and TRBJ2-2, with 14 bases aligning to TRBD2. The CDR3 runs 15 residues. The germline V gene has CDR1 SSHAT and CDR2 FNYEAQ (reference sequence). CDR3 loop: CASSRLAGGPGELFF. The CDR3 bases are TGTGCTAGCAGCCGACTAGCGGGGGGGCCCGGGGAGCTGTTTTTT.

The CDR3 DNA reads as TGTGCCAGCAGCTTTTTAGGACAGGATACCTCCTACGAGCAGTACTTC. Encoded protein: CASSFLGQDTSYEQYF. The V and J genes are TRBV13 and TRBJ2-7; 7 nucleotides line up with TRBD1. Germline V gene lookup returns CDR1 PRHDT and CDR2 FYEKMQ (reference sequence). The CDR3 length is 16 residues. J was trimmed by 0 bases and V by 3 bases; bases with no gene match: 8.

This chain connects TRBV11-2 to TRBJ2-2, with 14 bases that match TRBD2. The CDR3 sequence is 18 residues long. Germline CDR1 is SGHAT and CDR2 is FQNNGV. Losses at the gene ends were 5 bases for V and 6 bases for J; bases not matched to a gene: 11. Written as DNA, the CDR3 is TGTGCCAGCAGCCGAGGAGTTCTGGGACTAGCGGGGGCCGGGGAGCTGTTTTTT. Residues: CASSRGVLGLAGAGELFF.

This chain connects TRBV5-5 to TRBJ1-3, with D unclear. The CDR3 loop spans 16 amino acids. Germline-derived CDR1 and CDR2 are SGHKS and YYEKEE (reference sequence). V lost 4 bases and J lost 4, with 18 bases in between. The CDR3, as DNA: TGTGCCAGCAGCACGACTCTCGGCGGGCGAGGAAACACCATATATTTT. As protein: CASSTTLGGRGNTIYF.

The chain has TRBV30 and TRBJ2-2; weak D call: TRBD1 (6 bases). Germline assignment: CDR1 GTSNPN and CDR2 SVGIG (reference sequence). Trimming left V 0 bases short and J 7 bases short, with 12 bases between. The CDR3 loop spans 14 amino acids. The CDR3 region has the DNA TGTGCCTGGAGTGTAGGGACACGGAACGGGGAGCTGTTTTTT. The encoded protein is CAWSVGTRNGELFF.

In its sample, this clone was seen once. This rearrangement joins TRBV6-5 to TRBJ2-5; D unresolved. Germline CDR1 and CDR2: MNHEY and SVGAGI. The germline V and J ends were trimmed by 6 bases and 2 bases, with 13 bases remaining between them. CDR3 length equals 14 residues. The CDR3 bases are TGTGCCAGCAGGCTATTAATGTCTCAAGAGACCCAGTACTTC. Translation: CASRLLMSQETQYF.

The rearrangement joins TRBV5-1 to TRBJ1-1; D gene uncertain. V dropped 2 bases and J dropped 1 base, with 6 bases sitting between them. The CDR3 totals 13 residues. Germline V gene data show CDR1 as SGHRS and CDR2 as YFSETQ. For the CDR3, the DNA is TGCGCCAGCAGCTTATCCTGGAACACTGAAGCTTTCTTT. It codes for CASSLSWNTEAFF.

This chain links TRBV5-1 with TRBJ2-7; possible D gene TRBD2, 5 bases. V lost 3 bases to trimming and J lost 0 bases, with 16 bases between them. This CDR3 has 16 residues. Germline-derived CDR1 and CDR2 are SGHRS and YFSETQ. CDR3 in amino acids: CASSSWTEDSSYEQYF. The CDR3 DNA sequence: TGCGCCAGCAGCTCATGGACGGAGGATAGCTCCTACGAGCAGTACTTC.